This T cell receptor (beta chain) comes out of a study of blood T cell repertoires in COVID-19. Profiled with immunoSEQ multiplex PCR; TCRdb holds only in-frame clones, not every one. The data hold approximately 160,000 clones, with roughly 84% observed a single time. This clone was counted a few times. Trimming cost V 7 bases and J 0 bases, with 15 bases left between them. Germline CDR1 is MGHRA and CDR2 is YSYEKL. The CDR3 is made up of 16 amino acids. Sequenced sample: peripheral blood. This TCR was recovered from a woman in her fifties or sixties in a cohort sampled during active or convalescent COVID-19. This chain links TRBV4-1 with TRBJ2-2; possible D gene TRBD1, 6 bases. The CDR3 sequence is CASTDPGQPNTGELFF. DNA for the CDR3: TGCGCCAGCACGGACCCGGGACAACCGAACACCGGGGAGCTGTTTTTT.